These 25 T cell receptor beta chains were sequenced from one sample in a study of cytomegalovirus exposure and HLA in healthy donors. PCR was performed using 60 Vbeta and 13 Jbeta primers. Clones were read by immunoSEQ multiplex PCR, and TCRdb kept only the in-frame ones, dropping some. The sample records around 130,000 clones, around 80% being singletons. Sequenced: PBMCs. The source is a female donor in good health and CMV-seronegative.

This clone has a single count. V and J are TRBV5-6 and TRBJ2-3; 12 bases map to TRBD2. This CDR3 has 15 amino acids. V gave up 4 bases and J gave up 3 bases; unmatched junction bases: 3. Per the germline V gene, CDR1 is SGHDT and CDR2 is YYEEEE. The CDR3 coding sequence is TGTGCCAGCAGCCTAGCGGGGGGGGGAACAGATACGCAGTATTTT. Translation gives CASSLAGGGTDTQYF.

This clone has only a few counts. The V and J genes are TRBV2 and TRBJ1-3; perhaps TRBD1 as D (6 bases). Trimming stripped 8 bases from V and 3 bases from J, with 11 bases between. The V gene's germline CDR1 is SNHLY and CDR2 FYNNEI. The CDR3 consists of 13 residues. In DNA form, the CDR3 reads TGTGCCAGCCAAGACAGGAATGGAAACACCATATATTTT. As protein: CASQDRNGNTIYF.

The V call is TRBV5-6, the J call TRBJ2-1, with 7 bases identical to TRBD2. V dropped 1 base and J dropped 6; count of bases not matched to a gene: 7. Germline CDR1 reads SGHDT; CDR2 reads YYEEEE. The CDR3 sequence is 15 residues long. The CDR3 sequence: CASSLRQRDRNEQFF. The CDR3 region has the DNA TGTGCCAGCAGCTTGAGACAGCGGGACCGCAATGAGCAGTTCTTC. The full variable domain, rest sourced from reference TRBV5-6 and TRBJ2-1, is DAGVTQSPTHLIKTRGQQVTLRCSPKSGHDTVSWYQQALGQGPQFIFQYYEEEERQRGNFPDRFSGHQFPNYSSELNVNALLLGDSALYLCASSLRQRDRNEQFFGPGTRLTVL.

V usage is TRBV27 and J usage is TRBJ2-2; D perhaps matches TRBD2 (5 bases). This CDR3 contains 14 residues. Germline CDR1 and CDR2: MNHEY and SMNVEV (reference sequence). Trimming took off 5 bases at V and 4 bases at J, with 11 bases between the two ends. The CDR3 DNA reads TGTGCCAGCAGTATGGCGGGCCCCACCGGGGAGCTGTTTTTT. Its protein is CASSMAGPTGELFF.

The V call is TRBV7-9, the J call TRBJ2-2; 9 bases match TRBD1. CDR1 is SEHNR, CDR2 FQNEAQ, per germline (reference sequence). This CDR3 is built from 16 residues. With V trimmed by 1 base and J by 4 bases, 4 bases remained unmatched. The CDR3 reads CASSLDRGPVTGELFF. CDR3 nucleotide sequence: TGTGCCAGCAGCTTAGACAGGGGGCCTGTCACCGGGGAGCTGTTTTTT.

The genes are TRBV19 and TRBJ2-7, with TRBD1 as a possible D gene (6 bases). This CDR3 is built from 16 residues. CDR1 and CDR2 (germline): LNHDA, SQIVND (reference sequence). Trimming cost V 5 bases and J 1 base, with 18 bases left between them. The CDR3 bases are TGTGCCAGTAGTCCCGCGCAGGGGCTTATTTCCTACGAGCAGTACTTC. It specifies CASSPAQGLISYEQYF.

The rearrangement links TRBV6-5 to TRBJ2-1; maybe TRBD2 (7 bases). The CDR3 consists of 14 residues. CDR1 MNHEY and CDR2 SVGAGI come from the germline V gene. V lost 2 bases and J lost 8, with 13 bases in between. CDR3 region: CASSYEGGADEQFF. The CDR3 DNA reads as TGTGCCAGCAGTTACGAGGGGGGGGCCGATGAGCAGTTCTTC.

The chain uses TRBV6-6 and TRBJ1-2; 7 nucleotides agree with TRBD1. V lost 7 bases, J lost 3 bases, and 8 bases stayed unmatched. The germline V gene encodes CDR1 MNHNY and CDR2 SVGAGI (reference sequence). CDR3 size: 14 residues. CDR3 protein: CASTRTGMDYGYTF. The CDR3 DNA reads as TGTGCCAGCACCAGGACAGGCATGGACTATGGCTACACCTTC.

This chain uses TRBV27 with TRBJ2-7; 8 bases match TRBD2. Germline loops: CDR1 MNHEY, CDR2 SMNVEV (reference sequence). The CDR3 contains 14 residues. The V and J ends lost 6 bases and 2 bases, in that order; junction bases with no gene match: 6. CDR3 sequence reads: CASRSGSNTYEQYF. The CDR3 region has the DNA TGTGCCAGCAGGAGCGGGAGCAACACCTACGAGCAGTACTTC.

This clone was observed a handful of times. DNA of the CDR3: TGTGCCAGCAGTTTCCGGCTACCGGGACTTGTTAATGGGGAGCAGTTCTTC. It codes for CASSFRLPGLVNGEQFF. The chain has TRBV27 and TRBJ2-1; possible D gene TRBD2, 6 bases. Trimming left V 3 bases short and J 10 bases short, with 25 bases between. Germline CDR1 reads MNHEY; CDR2 reads SMNVEV (reference sequence). This CDR3 is 17 amino acids long.

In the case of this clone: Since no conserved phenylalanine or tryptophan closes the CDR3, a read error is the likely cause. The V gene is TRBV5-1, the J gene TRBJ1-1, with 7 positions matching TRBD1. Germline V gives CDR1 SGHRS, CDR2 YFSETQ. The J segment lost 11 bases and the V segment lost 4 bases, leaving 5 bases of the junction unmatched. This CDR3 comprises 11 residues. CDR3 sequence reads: CASSVDREAFV. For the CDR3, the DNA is TGCGCCAGCAGCGTTGACAGGGAGGCTTTCGTT.

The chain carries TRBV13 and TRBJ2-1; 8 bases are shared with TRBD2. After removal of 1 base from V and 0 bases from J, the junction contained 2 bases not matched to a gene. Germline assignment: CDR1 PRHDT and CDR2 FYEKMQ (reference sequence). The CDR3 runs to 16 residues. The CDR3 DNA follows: TGTGCCAGCAGCTTAGAAGCGGGAGCCTCCTACAATGAGCAGTTCTTC. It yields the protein CASSLEAGASYNEQFF.

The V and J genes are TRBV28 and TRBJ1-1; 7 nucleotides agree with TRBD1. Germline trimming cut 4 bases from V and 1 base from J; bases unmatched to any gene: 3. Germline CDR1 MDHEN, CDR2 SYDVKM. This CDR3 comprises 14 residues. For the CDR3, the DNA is TGTGCCAGCAGTTCGACAGGGTGGAACACTGAAGCTTTCTTT. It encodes CASSSTGWNTEAFF.

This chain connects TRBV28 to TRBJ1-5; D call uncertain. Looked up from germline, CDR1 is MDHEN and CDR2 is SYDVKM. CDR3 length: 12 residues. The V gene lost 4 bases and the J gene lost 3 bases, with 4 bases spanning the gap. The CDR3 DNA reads TGTGCCAGCAGTTCTCTCAATCAGCCCCAGCATTTT. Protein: CASSSLNQPQHF.

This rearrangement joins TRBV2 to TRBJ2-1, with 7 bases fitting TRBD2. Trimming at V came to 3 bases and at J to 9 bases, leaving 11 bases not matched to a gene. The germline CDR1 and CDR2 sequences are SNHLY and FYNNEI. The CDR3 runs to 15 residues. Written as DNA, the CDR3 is TGTGCCAGCAGTGAGTATGCGGCTAGCGGTCCTGAGCAGTTCTTC. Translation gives CASSEYAASGPEQFF.

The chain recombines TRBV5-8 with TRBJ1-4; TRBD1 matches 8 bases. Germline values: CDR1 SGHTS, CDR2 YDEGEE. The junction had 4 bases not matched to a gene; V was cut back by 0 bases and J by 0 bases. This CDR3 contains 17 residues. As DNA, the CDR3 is TGTGCCAGCAGCTTGGGGACAGGGTTCGCAACTAATGAAAAACTGTTTTTT. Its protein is CASSLGTGFATNEKLFF. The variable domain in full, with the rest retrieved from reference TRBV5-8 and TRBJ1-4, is EAGVTQSPTHLIKTRGQQATLRCSPISGHTSVYWYQQALGLGLQFLLWYDEGEERNRGNFPPRFSGRQFPNYSSELNVNALELEDSALYLCASSLGTGFATNEKLFFGSGTQLSVL.

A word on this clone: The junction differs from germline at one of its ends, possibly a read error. The chain's CDR3 is CSVEGVGGTFF. CDR3 DNA: TGCAGCGTTGAGGGGGTGGGAGGGACCTTCTTC. The chain employs TRBV29-1 and TRBJ2-7, with TRBD2 matching 7 bases. This CDR3 is built from 11 residues. Germline V gene data show CDR1 as SQVTM and CDR2 as ANQGSEA.

The CDR3 protein is CASSLDTVEAFF. DNA of the CDR3: TGCGCCAGCAGCTTGGATACAGTAGAAGCTTTCTTT. V gene TRBV5-1 combines with J gene TRBJ1-1; D call uncertain. Germline V gene lookup returns CDR1 SGHRS and CDR2 YFSETQ. The CDR3 loop spans 12 amino acids. V lost 0 bases, J lost 8 bases, and 8 bases lay in between.

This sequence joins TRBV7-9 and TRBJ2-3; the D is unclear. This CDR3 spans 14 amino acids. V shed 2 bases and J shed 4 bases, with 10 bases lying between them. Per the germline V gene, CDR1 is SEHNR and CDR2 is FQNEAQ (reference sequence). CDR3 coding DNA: TGTGCCAGCAGCTTAAGAGTGATCGCAGATACGCAGTATTTT. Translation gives CASSLRVIADTQYF.

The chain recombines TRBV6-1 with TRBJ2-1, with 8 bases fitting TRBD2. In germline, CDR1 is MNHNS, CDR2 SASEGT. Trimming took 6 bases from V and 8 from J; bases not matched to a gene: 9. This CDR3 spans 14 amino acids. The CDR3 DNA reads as TGTGCCAGCAGAGGACAAGCGGGAGTCTATGAGCAGTTCTTC. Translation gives CASRGQAGVYEQFF.

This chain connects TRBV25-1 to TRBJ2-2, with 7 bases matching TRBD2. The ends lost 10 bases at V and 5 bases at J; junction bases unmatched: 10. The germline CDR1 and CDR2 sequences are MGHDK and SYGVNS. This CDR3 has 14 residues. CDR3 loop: CATQPLLATGELFF. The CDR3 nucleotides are TGTGCCACCCAGCCCCTACTAGCGACCGGGGAGCTGTTTTTT. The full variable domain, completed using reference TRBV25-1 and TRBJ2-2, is EADIYQTPRYLVIGTGKKITLECSQTMGHDKMYWYQQDPGMELHLIHYSYGVNSTEKGDLSSESTVSRIRTEHFPLTLESARPSHTSQYLCATQPLLATGELFFGEGSRLTVL.

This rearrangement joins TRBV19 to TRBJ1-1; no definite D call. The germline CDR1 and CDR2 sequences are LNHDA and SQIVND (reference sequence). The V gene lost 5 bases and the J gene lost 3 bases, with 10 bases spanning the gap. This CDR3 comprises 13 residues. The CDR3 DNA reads TGTGCCAGTAGTTTTGGCCGGGACACTGAAGCTTTCTTT. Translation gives CASSFGRDTEAFF.

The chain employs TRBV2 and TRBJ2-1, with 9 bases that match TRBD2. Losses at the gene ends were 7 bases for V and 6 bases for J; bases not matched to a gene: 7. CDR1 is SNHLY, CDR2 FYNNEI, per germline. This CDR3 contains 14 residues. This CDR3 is CASISGRGGNEQFF. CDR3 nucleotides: TGTGCCAGCATTAGCGGGAGAGGAGGCAATGAGCAGTTCTTC.

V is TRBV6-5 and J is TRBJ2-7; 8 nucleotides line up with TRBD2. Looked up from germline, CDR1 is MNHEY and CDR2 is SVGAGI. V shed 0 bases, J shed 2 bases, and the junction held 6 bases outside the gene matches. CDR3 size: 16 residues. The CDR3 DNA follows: TGTGCCAGCAGTTACTCGATCCCGGGAGGGCCCTACGAGCAGTACTTC. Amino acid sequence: CASSYSIPGGPYEQYF.

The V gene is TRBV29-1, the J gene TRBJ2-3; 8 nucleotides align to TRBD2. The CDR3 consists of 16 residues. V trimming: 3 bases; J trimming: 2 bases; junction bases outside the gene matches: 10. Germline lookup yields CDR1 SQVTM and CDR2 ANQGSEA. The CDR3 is CSVDGPTSDHTDTQYF. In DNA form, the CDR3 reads TGCAGCGTTGATGGGCCGACTAGCGACCACACAGATACGCAGTATTTT.